These 15 T cell receptor beta chains were all obtained from the same sample, sequenced in a study of blood T cell repertoires in COVID-19. Some clones are missing from TCRdb's copy, which holds only in-frame ones; the method was immunoSEQ multiplex PCR. The table has around 130,000 clones, more than 75% seen once. Sequenced material: peripheral blood. The receptors come from a human donor in a cohort sampled during active COVID-19.

The chain recombines TRBV7-2 with TRBJ2-7, with 7 bases that match TRBD1. After removal of 0 bases from V and 3 bases from J, the junction contained 2 bases not matched to a gene. The CDR3 is 14 residues long. Germline CDR1 is SGHTA and CDR2 is FQGNSA. The CDR3 DNA reads as TGTGCCAGCAGCTTAGCAGGGGGCCACTACGAGCAGTACTTC. This sequence encodes CASSLAGGHYEQYF.

This clone was observed a single time. The V gene is TRBV28, the J gene TRBJ2-2; 7 nucleotides agree with TRBD1. The V segment lost 4 bases and the J segment 3 bases; nucleotides outside the gene matches: 8. Germline lookup yields CDR1 MDHEN and CDR2 SYDVKM. This CDR3 spans 16 amino acids. DNA of the CDR3: TGTGCCAGCAGTTCCGGGACAGTTGTTTACACCGGGGAGCTGTTTTTT. It yields the protein CASSSGTVVYTGELFF. Based on the CDR3 plus reference TRBV28 and TRBJ2-2, the full variable domain is DVKVTQSSRYLVKRTGEKVFLECVQDMDHENMFWYRQDPGLGLRLIYFSYDVKMKEKGDIPEGYSVSREKKERFSLILESASTNQTSMYLCASSSGTVVYTGELFFGEGSRLTVL.

The chain employs TRBV4-1 and TRBJ2-3, with 7 positions matching TRBD2. The CDR3 is 16 amino acids. CDR1 and CDR2 from the germline V gene are MGHRA and YSYEKL. The V segment lost 5 bases and the J segment 0 bases; nucleotides outside the gene matches: 8. The CDR3 region is CASSSGSGSSTDTQYF. CDR3 nucleotides: TGCGCCAGCAGCTCCGGTAGCGGGTCTAGCACAGATACGCAGTATTTT.

This clone has at least ten counts. The chain recombines TRBV3-1 (or the pseudogene TRBV3-2) with TRBJ2-1; D is uncertain. V was pared by 1 base and J by 13 bases, with 11 bases between. The CDR3 loop spans 12 amino acids. The germline gives CDR1 LGHDT, CDR2 YNNKEL (reference sequence). The CDR3 loop reads CASSQVANSQFF. The CDR3 bases are TGTGCCAGCAGCCAAGTCGCCAACTCTCAGTTCTTC.

This clone was observed a single time. The chain carries TRBV7-9 and TRBJ2-1; perhaps TRBD2 as D (5 bases). The V gene's germline CDR1 is SEHNR and CDR2 FQNEAQ (reference sequence). Trimming stripped 3 bases from V and 0 bases from J, with 9 bases between. CDR3 length equals 15 residues. In DNA form, the CDR3 reads TGTGCCAGCAGCTTGCCGGGGTCCTCCTACAATGAGCAGTTCTTC. It translates to CASSLPGSSYNEQFF. The full variable domain, in which reference TRBV7-9 and TRBJ2-1 provide the parts outside the CDR3, is DTGVSQNPRHKITKRGQNVTFRCDPISEHNRLYWYRQTLGQGPEFLTYFQNEAQLEKSRLLSDRFSAERPKGSFSTLEIQRTEQGDSAMYLCASSLPGSSYNEQFFGPGTRLTVL.

V is TRBV5-1 and J is TRBJ2-7; a possible D gene is TRBD2 (6 bases). The CDR3 is made up of 15 amino acids. CDR1 is SGHRS, CDR2 YFSETQ, per germline. The germline V and J ends were trimmed by 4 bases and 4 bases, with 18 bases remaining between them. DNA for the CDR3: TGCGCCAGCAGCGAGGAGGGCTTGGTGAGTTACGAGCAGTACTTC. Its translation: CASSEEGLVSYEQYF.

The J gene is TRBJ2-2, the V gene TRBV27; D may be TRBD2 (5 bases). Germline CDR1 and CDR2: MNHEY and SMNVEV (reference sequence). The CDR3 contains 15 residues. Trimming took off 2 bases at V and 1 base at J, with 8 bases between the two ends. The CDR3 bases are TGTGCCAGCAGTTTACGGGGATTGAACACCGGGGAGCTGTTTTTT. This codes for CASSLRGLNTGELFF.

V and J are TRBV6-5 and TRBJ1-6, with D perhaps TRBD1 (5 bases). The CDR3 has 16 amino acids. Germline assignment: CDR1 MNHEY and CDR2 SVGAGI. V was shortened by 0 bases and J by 9 bases, with 15 bases between the two germline ends. CDR3 region: CASSYSARALGSPLHF. CDR3 DNA: TGTGCCAGCAGTTACTCTGCCAGGGCCCTTGGTTCACCCCTCCACTTT.

The chain couples TRBV3-1 (or the pseudogene TRBV3-2) to TRBJ2-3, with 11 positions matching TRBD2. Germline assignment: CDR1 LGHDT and CDR2 YNNKEL (reference sequence). This CDR3 spans 17 amino acids. Losses at the gene ends were 1 base for V and 0 bases for J; bases not matched to a gene: 3. CDR3 sequence (DNA): TGTGCCAGCAGCCAAGTTCCTAGCGGGAGGAGCACAGATACGCAGTATTTT. Translating it yields CASSQVPSGRSTDTQYF.

V is TRBV2 and J is TRBJ2-1; 8 bases are shared with TRBD2. Germline trimming cut 3 bases from V and 0 bases from J; bases unmatched to any gene: 4. The germline V gene encodes CDR1 SNHLY and CDR2 FYNNEI. CDR3 length equals 16 residues. CDR3 sequence: CASSEVAGSSYNEQFF. DNA for the CDR3: TGTGCCAGCAGTGAGGTAGCGGGAAGCTCCTACAATGAGCAGTTCTTC.

This clone was seen just once. The chain joins TRBV28 to TRBJ1-2; 12 bases map to TRBD1. Trimming cost V 5 bases and J 4 bases; bases outside gene matches: 8. The CDR3 spans 16 residues. Germline CDR1 is MDHEN and CDR2 is SYDVKM. CDR3: CASSAGTGGDVYGYTF. The CDR3 DNA sequence: TGTGCCAGCAGTGCCGGGACAGGGGGCGATGTCTATGGCTACACCTTC.

The count of this clone is one. V gene TRBV9 combines with J gene TRBJ1-2; TRBD1 agrees at 7 bases. Looked up from germline, CDR1 is SGDLS and CDR2 is YYNGEE. V lost 3 bases and J lost 8; bases outside the gene matches: 13. The CDR3 has 15 residues. The CDR3 region is CASSAHQIQGGGYTF. The CDR3 DNA is TGTGCCAGCAGCGCCCACCAAATCCAGGGGGGAGGCTACACCTTC.

The CDR3 loop reads CASSEGRLASGTQYF. Written as DNA, the CDR3 is TGTGCCAGCAGCGAAGGGCGGCTAGCGTCGGGGACCCAGTACTTC. This rearrangement joins TRBV7-2 to TRBJ2-5; D is perhaps TRBD2 (6 bases). Germline CDR1 SGHTA, CDR2 FQGNSA. Trimming left V 5 bases short and J 7 bases short, with 20 bases between. This CDR3 is 15 amino acids long.

In nucleotides, the CDR3 is TGTGCCAGCAGTTATGAGGAGGGGAGGAGTGAGACCCAGTACTTC. Translating it yields CASSYEEGRSETQYF. The chain employs TRBV6-5 and TRBJ2-5; TRBD2 might be the D (6 bases). Per the germline V gene, CDR1 is MNHEY and CDR2 is SVGAGI. With 3 bases removed from V and 5 bases from J, the gap between germline ends came to 16 bases. CDR3 size: 15 residues.

The chain recombines TRBV7-2 with TRBJ1-2; D gene uncertain. The CDR3 has 15 residues. Germline CDR1 and CDR2: SGHTA and FQGNSA. Trimming left V 4 bases short and J 3 bases short, with 15 bases between. In nucleotides, the CDR3 is TGTGCCAGCAGCTGCCGCGGGCTTTACGACTATGGCTACACCTTC. The encoded protein is CASSCRGLYDYGYTF.